This TCR beta chain was captured by sequencing in a study of OX40 agonist ivuxolimab in advanced cancers. With regard to the full study: Ivuxolimab was a fully human IgG2 agonistic monoclonal antibody targeting the costimulatory receptor OX40 (CD134). Intravenous ivuxolimab was administered to patients every 2 weeks at six dose levels: 0.01, 0.1, 0.3, 1.5, 3 and 10 mg/kg. Among the approximately 50 dose-escalation patients, approximately 20 had hepatocellular carcinoma, approximately 15 melanoma, 9 renal cell carcinoma and 9 head and neck cancer. A male proportion of around 80% and a mean age of approximately 61 years, ranging from roughly 23 to 79, were recorded for the dose-escalation cohort. Patients were allowed to have had prior anti-PD-1, anti-PD-L1 or anti-CTLA-4 therapy, and approximately 40% of the dose-escalation patients had been treated with checkpoint inhibitors. Three dose-escalation patients achieved partial responses, one with hepatocellular carcinoma and two with cutaneous melanoma. The purpose of peripheral TCRbeta sequencing was to test whether ivuxolimab changed TCR sequence diversity and led to clonal T-cell expansion. The paper covers the monotherapy dose-escalation part of the phase I ivuxolimab trial, which included N = 52 patients. Beyond this particular receptor, the publication reports: Partial responders in the 0.1-3.0 mg/kg groups had among the lowest normalized peripheral clonal expansion, especially among CD8+ T cells. After ivuxolimab, more expanded clones were found on average in CD8+ T cells than in CD4+ T cells. Low levels of normalized T-cell clonal expansion were also seen in some patients who did not respond. The antigen specificity of the peripheral T cells that underwent clonal expansion was not determined. At doses from 0.1 to 3.0 mg/kg, clonal expansion was seen in both CD4+ and CD8+ blood T cells between baseline and week 6.

Genomic DNA was isolated from the sorted cells so that the TCRbeta CDR3 region could be sequenced. The immunoSEQ Assay was used for sequencing of TCRbeta CDR3 regions. Drawn from immuneACCESS, this table holds only the in-frame rearrangements with V and J called that TCRdb kept. Clones are partly lost; checked studies trace under half to an unresolved V gene and leave the rest unexplained. The sample table records about 76,000 clones; around nine tenths of these occur just once. The ten largest make up 2% to 3% of the sample. A word on this clone: Its target antigen remains unknown. The record has no base qualities; no much larger clone is one base away.

The trial excluded patients who had a history of autoimmune disease or who were on systemic immunosuppression. In every dose cohort, peripheral blood was drawn for TCR sequencing at baseline, cycle 4 day 1, and cycle 7 day 1. Samples came from an open-label, multicenter, first-in-human phase I dose-escalation trial of ivuxolimab. Adults with locally advanced or metastatic melanoma, renal cell carcinoma, hepatocellular carcinoma or head and neck squamous cell carcinoma were enrolled in the trial. Before TCR sequencing, CD4+ and CD8+ T cells were separately sorted from peripheral blood. V is cut back by 6 bases and J by 6 bases, with 10 bases in the junction unmatched. The germline V gene (reference sequence) yields LNHDA for CDR1 and SQIVND for CDR2. Reading from cysteine to phenylalanine, the CDR3 counts 17 amino acids. The CDR3 DNA has 51 bases and is translated from base 1.

The receptor was isolated from an adult with an advanced solid tumor such as melanoma, head and neck, liver or kidney cancer. The sequence is built from TRBV19 and TRBJ2-2; a stretch of 13 junction bases matches TRBD2. The sample here was CD4+ or CD8+ T cells sorted from blood, taken in a trial of the OX40 agonist ivuxolimab. In nucleotides, the sequence is TGTGCCAGTAGCCGTCCTCGGACTAGCGGGGGTCCCGGGGAGCTGTTTTTT. The resulting protein is CASSRPRTSGGPGELFF.